This TCR beta chain was sequenced for a study of blood T cells in healthy people across ages (dated by TCRdb to about 2015). Turning to the overall study: In model experiments, template switching captured about one uniquely barcoded TCR beta cDNA molecule for every two T cells. Using the same blood draw, the study looked at two additional independent replicas of 1 million unique cDNA reads for two donors, one aged 18 to 30 and the other aged 80 or older. Four age groups were formed from the donors: young (average approximately 15 years), middle-aged (around 37), aged (62) and long-lived (around 80). To avoid experimental bias, donors of different ages were randomly spread across the sequencing lanes. The study measured age-related changes in TCR beta repertoire diversity using deep sequencing normalized with unique cDNA molecular identifiers.

On this clonotype itself: What this receptor recognizes is not known. No qualities accompany the bases; no much larger clone lies one base away.

Donors were 39 systemically healthy Caucasian individuals from Russia aged roughly 6 to 100 years. Each donor gave around 9 milliliters of peripheral blood, collected into EDTA-treated Vacutainer tubes. Ficoll-Paque density-gradient centrifugation was used to isolate PBMCs, with at least 6 million obtained per sample. Total RNA, at least 6 micrograms per sample, was extracted from PBMCs with Trizol reagent. The percentages of naive CD45RAhigh/CD27high T cells were determined by flow cytometry on a PBMC aliquot from every donor. The germline V gene specifies MNHEY as CDR1 and SVGAGI as CDR2. V is pruned by 10 bases and J by 1 base, leaving 6 bases of the junction without a gene match. Including the terminal cysteine and phenylalanine, the CDR3 comprises 14 residues. The kept DNA is CDR3 alone, 42 bases in frame from the first base. General study outcomes and caveats: Conclusive comparison of naive and antigen-experienced compartments was prevented by the profiling of bulk unsorted PBMCs. As age increased, observed TCR beta diversity per million T cells dropped in a roughly linear way, and a significant reduction was already evident by age 40. Because donor CMV infection status was unknown, age-related changes in expanded clonotypes were potentially confounded. Compared with the aged group, the long-lived group had more naive CD4+ T cells, fewer expanded clones and increased TCR diversity, suggesting age selection. Total diversity estimates from one million sequenced T cells were considered lower bounds and underestimates. The percentage of naive T cells measured by flow cytometry correlated strongly with observed TCR beta diversity.

Receptor amplification or capture employed 5' RACE. Sequencing relied on an Illumina HiSeq 2500. A second PCR of roughly 6 to 12 cycles was performed with a sample-barcoded 5' primer and a J-beta primer mix. A unique molecular identifier was introduced onto each TCR beta cDNA molecule by a template-switch 5' adaptor carrying 12 random nucleotides. Each sample yielded at least 2.5 million CDR3-containing paired-end reads. The Mint cDNA synthesis kit, primed by a TRBC-specific oligonucleotide, was used to synthesize first-strand cDNA from all RNA. After uracil-DNA glycosylase treatment, a first 18-cycle PCR used universal primers M1SS and BC2_uni_R on all cDNA. The paper's data handling went like this. For normalization, 1 million high-quality reads, each with a distinct molecular identifier, were randomly selected from each sample. Reads with shared molecular identifiers were discarded instead of being binned into consensus sequences. MiTCR, set to a Q25 quality threshold and the strictest error-elimination algorithm, was used for CDR3 identification, clonotype clustering and error correction. Lower-bound total TCR beta diversity was estimated with a nonparametric unseen species model using Euler transformation. TCRdb reanalyzed the raw reads on its own, using fastp at Q25 for trimming and MiXCR for clone calling, and kept in-frame beta chains. Each CDR3 protein appears once, grouped with its most common genes and DNA. The V and J calls come from TCRdb's annotation, not from the publication. In all, the sample holds around 940,000 distinct CDR3 sequences, and roughly 51% of those were seen once. 20% to 25% of the sample is in the top ten clones.

This sequence uses TRBV6-5 and TRBJ2-4; TRBD1 agrees with 8 junctional bases. Sequencing used blood. The receptor comes from a woman aged 60-70 years in good health. The CDR3 reads CATWTGTAKNIQYF. The nucleotide sequence reads TGTGCCACCTGGACAGGGACTGCCAAAAACATTCAGTACTTC.